This TCR beta chain was sequenced for a study of blood T cell repertoires in COVID-19. As for the study in general: Samples representing acute and convalescent COVID-19 were sourced from the United States, Italy and Spain. Nucleic acid was either cDNA or gDNA, and it came from T cells, B-cell-depleted T cells, or PBMCs.

This clone showed up just once. This CDR3 spans 14 amino acids. Germline-derived CDR1 and CDR2 are SGHDT and YYEEEE. Trimming left V 2 bases short and J 8 bases short, with 16 bases between. Original processing notes: Quantification of nucleated cells was approximated via reference gene primer amplification. The assay was immunoSEQ multiplex PCR, and TCRdb's table has in-frame clones only and misses some. V and J calls and clone size are those listed in that table; D and trimming were worked out from the DNA. The sample lists approximately 150,000 clones; 80% to 90% were seen once. The clonotype was recovered from a man in his sixties or seventies with acute or convalescent COVID-19. The chain carries TRBV5-6 and TRBJ1-2, with D possibly being TRBD1 (5 bases). Sequenced input: peripheral blood. CDR3: CASSFGRGLRGYTF. CDR3 in DNA: TGTGCCAGCAGCTTTGGTAGGGGCCTTCGGGGCTACACCTTC.